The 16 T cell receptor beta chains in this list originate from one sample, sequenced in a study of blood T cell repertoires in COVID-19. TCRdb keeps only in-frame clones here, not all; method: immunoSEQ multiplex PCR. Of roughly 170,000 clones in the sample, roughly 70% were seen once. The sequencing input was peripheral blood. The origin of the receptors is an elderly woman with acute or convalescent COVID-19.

CDR3 nucleotide sequence: TGTGCCAGCAGCCCAAAATCGACAGCAGTCTCCTATAATTCACCCCTCCACTTT. Protein sequence: CASSPKSTAVSYNSPLHF. The V call is TRBV27, the J call TRBJ1-6, with TRBD1 as a possible D gene (5 bases). This CDR3 contains 18 residues. In germline, CDR1 is MNHEY, CDR2 SMNVEV (reference sequence). Trimming stripped 6 bases from V and 0 bases from J, with 18 bases between.

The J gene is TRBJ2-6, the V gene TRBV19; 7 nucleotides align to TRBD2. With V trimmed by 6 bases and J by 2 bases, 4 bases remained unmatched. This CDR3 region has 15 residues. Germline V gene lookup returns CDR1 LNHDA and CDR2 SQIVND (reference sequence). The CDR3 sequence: CASSGGGAGANVLTF. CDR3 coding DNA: TGTGCCAGTAGCGGGGGAGGGGCTGGGGCCAACGTCCTGACTTTC.

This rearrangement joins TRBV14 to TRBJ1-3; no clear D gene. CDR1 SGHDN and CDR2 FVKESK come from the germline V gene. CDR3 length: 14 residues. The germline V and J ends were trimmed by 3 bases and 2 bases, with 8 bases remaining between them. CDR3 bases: TGTGCCAGCAGCCACGGAGGCGCTGGAAACACCATATATTTT. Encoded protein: CASSHGGAGNTIYF.

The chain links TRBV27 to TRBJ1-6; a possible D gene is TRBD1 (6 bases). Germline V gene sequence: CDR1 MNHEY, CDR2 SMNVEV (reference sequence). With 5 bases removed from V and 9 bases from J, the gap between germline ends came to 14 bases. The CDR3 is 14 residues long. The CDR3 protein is CASSAHHRVSPLHF. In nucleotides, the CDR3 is TGTGCCAGCAGTGCCCACCACAGGGTTTCACCCCTCCACTTT.

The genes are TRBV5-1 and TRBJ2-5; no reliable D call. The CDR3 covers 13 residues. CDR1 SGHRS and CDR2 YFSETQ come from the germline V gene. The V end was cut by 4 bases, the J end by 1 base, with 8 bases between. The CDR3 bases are TGCGCCAGCAGCGGGCAGGTCCAAGAGACCCAGTACTTC. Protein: CASSGQVQETQYF.

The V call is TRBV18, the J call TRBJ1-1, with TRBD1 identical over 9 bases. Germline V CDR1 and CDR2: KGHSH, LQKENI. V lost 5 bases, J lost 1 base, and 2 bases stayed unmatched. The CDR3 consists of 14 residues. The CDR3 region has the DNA TGTGCCAGCTCAACGGGACAGGGGAACACTGAAGCTTTCTTT. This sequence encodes CASSTGQGNTEAFF.

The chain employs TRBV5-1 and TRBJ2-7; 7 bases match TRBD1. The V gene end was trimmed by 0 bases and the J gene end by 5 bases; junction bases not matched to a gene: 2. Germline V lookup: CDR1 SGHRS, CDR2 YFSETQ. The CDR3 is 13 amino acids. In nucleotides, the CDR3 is TGCGCCAGCAGCTTGGGACAGGGCCACGAGCAGTACTTC. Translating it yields CASSLGQGHEQYF.

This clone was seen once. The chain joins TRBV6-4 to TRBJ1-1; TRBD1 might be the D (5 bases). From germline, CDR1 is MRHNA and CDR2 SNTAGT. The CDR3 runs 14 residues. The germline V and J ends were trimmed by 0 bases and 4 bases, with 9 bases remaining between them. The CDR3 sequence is CASSDSGGSTEAFF. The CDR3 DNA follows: TGTGCCAGCAGTGACTCGGGGGGTTCCACTGAAGCTTTCTTT.

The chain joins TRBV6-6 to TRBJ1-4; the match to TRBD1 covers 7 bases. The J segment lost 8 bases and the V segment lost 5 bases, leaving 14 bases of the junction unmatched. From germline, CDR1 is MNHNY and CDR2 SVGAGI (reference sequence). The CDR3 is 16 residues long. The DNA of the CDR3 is TGTGCCAGCAGTAACCGCCGACAGGGAGATAGGGAAAAACTGTTTTTT. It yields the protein CASSNRRQGDREKLFF.

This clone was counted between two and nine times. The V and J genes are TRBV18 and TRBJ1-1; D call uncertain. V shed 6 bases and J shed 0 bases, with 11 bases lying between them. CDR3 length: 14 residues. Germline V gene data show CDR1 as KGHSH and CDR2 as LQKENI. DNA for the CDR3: TGTGCCAGCTCGTACACAGAGATGAACACTGAAGCTTTCTTT. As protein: CASSYTEMNTEAFF.

CDR3 DNA: TGTGCCAGCAGTTACGGCAGCGGGACGCCCTACGAGCAGTACTTC. Amino acids: CASSYGSGTPYEQYF. The chain has TRBV6-5 and TRBJ2-7; TRBD2 matches 7 bases. Unmatched junction bases numbered 6, after V lost 2 bases and J lost 2 bases. CDR3 length: 15 amino acids. From germline, CDR1 is MNHEY and CDR2 SVGAGI.

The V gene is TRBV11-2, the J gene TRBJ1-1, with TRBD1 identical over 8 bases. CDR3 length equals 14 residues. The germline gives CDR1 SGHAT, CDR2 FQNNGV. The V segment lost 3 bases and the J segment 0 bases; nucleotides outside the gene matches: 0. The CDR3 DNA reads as TGTGCCAGCAGCTTGGACAGGGTGAACACTGAAGCTTTCTTT. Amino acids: CASSLDRVNTEAFF. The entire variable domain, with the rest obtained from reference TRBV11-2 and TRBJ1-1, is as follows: EAGVAQSPRYKIIEKRQSVAFWCNPISGHATLYWYQQILGQGPKLLIQFQNNGVVDDSQLPKDRFSAERLKGVDSTLKIQPAKLEDSAVYLCASSLDRVNTEAFFGQGTRLTVV.

The chain's CDR3 is CASSSLGPGTSGRARRDTQYF. CDR3 coding DNA: TGTGCCAGCAGTTCCTTGGGGCCCGGGACTAGCGGGAGGGCCAGGCGAGATACGCAGTATTTT. The V call is TRBV7-3, the J call TRBJ2-3, with 16 bases fitting TRBD2. Germline CDR1 is SGHTA and CDR2 is FQGTGA. The V gene end was trimmed by 6 bases and the J gene end by 5 bases; junction bases not matched to a gene: 20. The length of the CDR3 is 21 residues. Filled out from reference TRBV7-3 and TRBJ2-3, the complete variable domain reads GAGVSQTPSNKVTEKGKYVELRCDPISGHTALYWYRQSLGQGPEFLIYFQGTGAADDSGLPNDRFFAVRPEGSVSTLKIQRTERGDSAVYLCASSSLGPGTSGRARRDTQYFGPGTRLTVL.

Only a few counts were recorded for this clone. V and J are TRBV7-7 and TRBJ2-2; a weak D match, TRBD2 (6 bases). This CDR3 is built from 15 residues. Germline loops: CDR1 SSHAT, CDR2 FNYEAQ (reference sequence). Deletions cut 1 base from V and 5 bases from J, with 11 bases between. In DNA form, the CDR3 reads TGTGCCAGCAGCTTAGACGGGAGCGGGACCGGGGAGCTGTTTTTT. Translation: CASSLDGSGTGELFF.

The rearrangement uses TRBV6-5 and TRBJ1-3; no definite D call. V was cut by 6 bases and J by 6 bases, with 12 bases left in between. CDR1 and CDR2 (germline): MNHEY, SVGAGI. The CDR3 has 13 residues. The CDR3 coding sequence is TGTGCCAGCAGGGACTGGGGATTAAACACCATATATTTT. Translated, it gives CASRDWGLNTIYF.

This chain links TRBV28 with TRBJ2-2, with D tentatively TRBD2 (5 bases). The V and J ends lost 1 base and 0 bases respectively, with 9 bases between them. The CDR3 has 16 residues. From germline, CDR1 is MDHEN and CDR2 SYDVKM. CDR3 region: CASSLSGESNTGELFF. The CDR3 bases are TGTGCCAGCAGTTTATCCGGGGAATCGAACACCGGGGAGCTGTTTTTT.